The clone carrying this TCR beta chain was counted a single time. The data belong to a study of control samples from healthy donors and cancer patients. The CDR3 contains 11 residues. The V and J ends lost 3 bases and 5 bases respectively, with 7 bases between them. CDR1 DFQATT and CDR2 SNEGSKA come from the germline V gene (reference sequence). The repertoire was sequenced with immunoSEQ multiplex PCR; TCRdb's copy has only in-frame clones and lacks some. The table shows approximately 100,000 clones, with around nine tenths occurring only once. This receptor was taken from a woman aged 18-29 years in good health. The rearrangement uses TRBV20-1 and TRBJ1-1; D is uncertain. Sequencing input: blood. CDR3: CSASFATEAFF. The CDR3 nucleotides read TGCAGTGCTAGTTTTGCGACTGAAGCTTTCTTT.